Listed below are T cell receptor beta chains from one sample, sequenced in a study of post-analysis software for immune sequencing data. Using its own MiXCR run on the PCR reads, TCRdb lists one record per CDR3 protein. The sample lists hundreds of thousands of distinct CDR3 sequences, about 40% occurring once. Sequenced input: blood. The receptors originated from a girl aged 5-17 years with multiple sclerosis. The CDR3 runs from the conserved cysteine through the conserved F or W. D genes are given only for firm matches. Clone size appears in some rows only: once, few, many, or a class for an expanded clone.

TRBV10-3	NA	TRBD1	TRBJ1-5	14	CAISNDRGNQPQHF	TGTGCCATCTCTAATGACAGGGGCAATCAGCCCCAGCATTTT
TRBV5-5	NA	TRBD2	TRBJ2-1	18	CASSLVAGVRGGYNEQFF	TGTGCCAGCAGCTTGGTTGCGGGAGTCCGAGGTGGCTACAATGAGCAGTTCTTC
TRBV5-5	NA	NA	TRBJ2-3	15	CASSLLGPSTDTQYF	TGTGCCAGCAGCTTGTTAGGACCTAGCACAGATACGCAGTATTTT
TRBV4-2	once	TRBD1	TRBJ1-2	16	CASRPEGTGSNYGYTF	TGTGCCAGCAGACCCGAGGGGACAGGCTCCAACTATGGCTACACCTTC
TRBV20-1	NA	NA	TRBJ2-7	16	CSARGRARISSYEQYF	TGCAGTGCTAGAGGGAGGGCGAGAATTAGCTCCTACGAGCAGTACTTC
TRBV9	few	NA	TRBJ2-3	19	CASSVDGGASTGSADTQYF	TGTGCCAGCAGCGTAGATGGGGGGGCCTCAACCGGGTCTGCAGATACGCAGTATTTT
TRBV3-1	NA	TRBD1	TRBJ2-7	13	CASSLSTGDEQYF	TGTGCCAGCAGCCTTTCGACAGGGGACGAGCAGTACTTC
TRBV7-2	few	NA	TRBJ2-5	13	CASTYTFKETQYF	TGTGCCAGCACCTATACTTTTAAAGAGACCCAGTACTTC
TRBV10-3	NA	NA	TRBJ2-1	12	CAISGQNNEQFF	TGTGCCATCAGTGGTCAAAACAATGAGCAGTTCTTC
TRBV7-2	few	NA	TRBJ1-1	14	CASSLRGERTEAFF	TGTGCCAGCAGCTTACGGGGGGAGAGGACTGAAGCTTTCTTT
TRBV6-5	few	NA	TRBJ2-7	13	CASSYLTDGEQYF	TGTGCCAGCAGTTACCTAACGGACGGCGAGCAGTACTTC
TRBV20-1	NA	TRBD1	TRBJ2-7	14	CSARWDRGSYEQYF	TGCAGTGCGCGTTGGGACAGGGGATCCTACGAGCAGTACTTC
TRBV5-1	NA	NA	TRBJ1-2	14	CASSSPTQDYGYTF	TGCGCCAGCAGCTCCCCGACACAGGACTATGGCTACACCTTC
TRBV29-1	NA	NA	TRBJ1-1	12	CSVAGQVTEAFF	TGCAGCGTTGCGGGGCAGGTGACTGAAGCTTTCTTT
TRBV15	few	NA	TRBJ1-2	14	CATSREWTDYGYTF	TGTGCCACCAGCAGAGAATGGACGGACTATGGCTACACCTTC
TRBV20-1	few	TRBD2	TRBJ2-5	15	CSARPIAGAGETQYF	TGCAGTGCTAGACCAATAGCGGGGGCCGGGGAGACCCAGTACTTC
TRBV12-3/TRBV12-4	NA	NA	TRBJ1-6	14	CASASRGAGSPLHF	TGTGCCAGCGCTTCCCGGGGCGCCGGATCACCCCTCCACTTT
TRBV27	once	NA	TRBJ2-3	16	CATKEGVGLGTDTQYF	TGTGCCACCAAAGAGGGGGTGGGATTGGGCACAGATACGCAGTATTTT
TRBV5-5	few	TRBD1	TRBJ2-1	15	CASSQGLTGGNEQFF	TGTGCCAGCAGCCAAGGGCTTACAGGGGGCAATGAGCAGTTCTTC
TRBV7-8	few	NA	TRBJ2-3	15	CASSLGRRASDTQYF	TGTGCCAGCAGCTTAGGGCGCAGGGCGTCCGATACGCAGTATTTT
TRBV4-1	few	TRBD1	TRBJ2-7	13	CASSQGQGLEQYF	TGCGCCAGCAGCCAAGGACAGGGCCTCGAGCAGTACTTC
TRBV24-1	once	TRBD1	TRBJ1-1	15	CATRPPGTENTEAFF	TGTGCCACCAGGCCCCCTGGGACAGAGAACACTGAAGCTTTCTTT
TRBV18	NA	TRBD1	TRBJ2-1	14	CASSRQGVFDEQFF	TGTGCCAGCTCACGCCAGGGGGTGTTCGATGAGCAGTTCTTC
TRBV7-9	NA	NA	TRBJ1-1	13	CASSLAGALVAFF	TGTGCCAGCAGCTTAGCCGGGGCCCTGGTAGCTTTCTTT
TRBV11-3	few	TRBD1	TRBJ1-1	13	CASSPGQGIEAFF	TGTGCCAGCAGCCCAGGACAGGGGATTGAAGCTTTCTTT
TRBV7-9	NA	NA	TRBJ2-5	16	CASSLGSGAFQETQYF	TGTGCCAGCAGCTTAGGGTCAGGGGCGTTCCAAGAGACCCAGTACTTC
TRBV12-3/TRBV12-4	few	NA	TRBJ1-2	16	CASSFGFESGNYGYTF	TGTGCCAGCAGTTTCGGGTTTGAATCAGGAAACTATGGCTACACCTTC
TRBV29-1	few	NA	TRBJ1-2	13	CSVERRGYYGYTF	TGCAGCGTTGAACGTCGGGGGTACTATGGCTACACCTTC
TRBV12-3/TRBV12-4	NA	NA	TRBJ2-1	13	CASSWTAYNEQFF	TGTGCCAGCAGTTGGACAGCCTACAATGAGCAGTTCTTC
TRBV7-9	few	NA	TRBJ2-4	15	CASSHGVRDKNIQYF	TGTGCCAGCAGCCATGGGGTGAGGGACAAAAACATTCAGTACTTC
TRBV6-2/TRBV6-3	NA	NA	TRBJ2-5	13	CASSLRTATFPYF	TGTGCCAGCAGCTTGCGGACAGCCACTTTTCCGTACTTC
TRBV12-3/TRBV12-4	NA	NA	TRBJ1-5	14	CASNVGGSNQPQHF	TGTGCCAGCAATGTGGGCGGGAGCAATCAGCCCCAGCATTTT
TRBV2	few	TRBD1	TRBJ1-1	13	CASSQTGTTEAFF	TGTGCCAGCTCCCAGACAGGGACCACTGAAGCTTTCTTT
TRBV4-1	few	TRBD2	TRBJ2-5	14	CASSQSSGEETQYF	TGCGCCAGCAGCCAATCAAGCGGGGAAGAGACCCAGTACTTC
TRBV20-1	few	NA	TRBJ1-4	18	CSASPLTAGSAFREKLFF	TGCAGTGCTAGTCCCCTCACGGCGGGCTCGGCATTTCGTGAAAAACTGTTTTTT
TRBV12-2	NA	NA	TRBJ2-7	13	CASRGKQNHEQYF	TGTGCAAGTCGGGGGAAACAGAACCACGAGCAGTACTTC
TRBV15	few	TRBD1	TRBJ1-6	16	CATSSSPGTGGSPLHF	TGTGCCACCAGCAGTTCCCCCGGGACAGGGGGCTCACCCCTCCACTTT
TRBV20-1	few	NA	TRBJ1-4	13	CSARDQEAVKLFF	TGCAGTGCTAGAGACCAGGAGGCAGTAAAACTGTTTTTT
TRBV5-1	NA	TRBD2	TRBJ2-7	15	CASSFSASGSYEQYF	TGCGCCAGCAGCTTTTCGGCTAGCGGCTCCTACGAGCAGTACTTC
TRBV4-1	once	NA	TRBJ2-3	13	CASSQVGSGAQYF	TGCGCCAGCAGCCAAGTGGGGTCCGGCGCGCAGTATTTT
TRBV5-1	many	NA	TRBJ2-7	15	CASSLAASQGDEQYF	TGCGCCAGCAGCTTGGCCGCGTCGCAAGGGGACGAGCAGTACTTC
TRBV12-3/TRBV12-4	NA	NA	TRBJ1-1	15	CASSLEGRGKGEAFF	TGTGCCAGCAGTTTGGAGGGCAGGGGTAAAGGTGAAGCTTTCTTT
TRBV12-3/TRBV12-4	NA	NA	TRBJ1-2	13	CASNAGTADGYTF	TGTGCCAGCAACGCCGGGACCGCTGATGGCTACACCTTC
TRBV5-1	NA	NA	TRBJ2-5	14	CASSPVPEGETQYF	TGCGCCAGCAGCCCCGTCCCAGAGGGAGAGACCCAGTACTTC
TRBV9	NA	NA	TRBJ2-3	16	CASSVERGRFTDTQYF	TGTGCCAGCAGCGTAGAACGCGGCCGGTTCACAGATACGCAGTATTTT